Described below is a single TCR beta chain sequence and its context. Its antigen is not identified. This entry comes from a study of shared clonotypes between healthy human individuals. Study-level findings and limits: The genetic and exposure-history diversity represented was limited by few donors.

Sequencing used immunoSEQ multiplex PCR; TCRdb keeps in-frame clones, though not all of them. In the table there are some 2,400,000 clones, approximately 94% of which are singletons. Sequencing was performed on naive CD4+ T cells sorted from blood. Sample subset: CD45RA+ positively selected. This clonotype was obtained from a man aged 18-30 years in good health.

In DNA, the CDR3 is TGTGCCAGCAGCCAAGTGGGGGGTACGGGGAGCATTCAGTACTTC. The encoded protein is CASSQVGGTGSIQYF. V and J are TRBV14 and TRBJ2-4; a weak D match, TRBD2 (6 bases). The germline V gene encodes CDR1 SGHDN and CDR2 FVKESK. Trimming left V 1 base short and J 9 bases short, with 16 bases between. This CDR3 has 15 amino acids.